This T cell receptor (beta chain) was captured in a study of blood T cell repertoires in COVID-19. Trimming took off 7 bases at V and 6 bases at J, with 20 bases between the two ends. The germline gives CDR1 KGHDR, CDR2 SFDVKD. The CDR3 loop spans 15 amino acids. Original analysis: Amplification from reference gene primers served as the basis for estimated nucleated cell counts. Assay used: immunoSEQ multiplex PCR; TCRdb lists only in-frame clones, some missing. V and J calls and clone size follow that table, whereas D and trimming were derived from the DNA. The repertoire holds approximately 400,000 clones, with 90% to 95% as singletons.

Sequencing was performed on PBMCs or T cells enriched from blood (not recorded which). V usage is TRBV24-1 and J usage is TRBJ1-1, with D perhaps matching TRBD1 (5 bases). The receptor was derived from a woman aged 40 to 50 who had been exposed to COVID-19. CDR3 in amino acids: CATRTPTSQGSEAFF. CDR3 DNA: TGTGCCACCAGGACTCCGACAAGCCAGGGTTCTGAAGCTTTCTTT.